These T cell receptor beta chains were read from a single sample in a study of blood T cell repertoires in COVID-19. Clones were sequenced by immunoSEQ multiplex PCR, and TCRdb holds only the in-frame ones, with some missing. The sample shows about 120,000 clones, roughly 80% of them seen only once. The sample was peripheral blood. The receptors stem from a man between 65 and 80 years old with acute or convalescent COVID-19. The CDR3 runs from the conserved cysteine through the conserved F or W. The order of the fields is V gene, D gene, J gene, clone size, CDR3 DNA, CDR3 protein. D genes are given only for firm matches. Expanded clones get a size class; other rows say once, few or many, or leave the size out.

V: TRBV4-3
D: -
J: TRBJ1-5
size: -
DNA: TGCGCCAGCAGCCAAGATTGGAGTCAGCCCCAGCATTTT
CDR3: CASSQDWSQPQHF

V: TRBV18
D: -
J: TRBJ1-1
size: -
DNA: TGTGCCAGCTCACCACCGGGGGGTCCAGTTGGGTCTGAAGCTTTCTTT
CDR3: CASSPPGGPVGSEAFF

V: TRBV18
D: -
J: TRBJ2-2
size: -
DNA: TGTGCCAGCTCACCACGAGCCCAGGGGAACACCGGGGAGCTGTTTTTT
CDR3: CASSPRAQGNTGELFF

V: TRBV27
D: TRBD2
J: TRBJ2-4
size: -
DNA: TGTGCCAGCAGTTCACCGGGGACCTTGGGACTAATTCAGTACTTC
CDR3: CASSSPGTLGLIQYF

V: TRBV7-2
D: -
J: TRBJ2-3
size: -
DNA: TGTGCCAGCAGCCCGGGACTCGCGGATACGCAGTATTTT
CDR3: CASSPGLADTQYF

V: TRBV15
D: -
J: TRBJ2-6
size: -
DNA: TGTGCCACCAGCAGAAGCACAGGGTCGACTGGGGCCAACGTCCTGACTTTC
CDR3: CATSRSTGSTGANVLTF

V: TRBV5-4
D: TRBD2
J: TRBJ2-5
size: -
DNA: TGTGCCAGCAGCTCAGCGGGGGGCCTTCAAGAGACCCAGTACTTC
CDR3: CASSSAGGLQETQYF

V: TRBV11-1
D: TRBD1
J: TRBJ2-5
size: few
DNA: TGTGCCAGCAGCTTAACCCGGGACAGGGTGGAGACCCAGTACTTC
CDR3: CASSLTRDRVETQYF

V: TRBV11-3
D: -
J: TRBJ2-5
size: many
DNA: TGTGCCAGCAGCTTGACAGGAGACTCTCAAGAGACCCAGTACTTC
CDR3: CASSLTGDSQETQYF

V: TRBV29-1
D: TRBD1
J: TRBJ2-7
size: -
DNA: TGCAGCGTTGACCCCGGGACAGGGGGCTACGAGCAGTACTTC
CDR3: CSVDPGTGGYEQYF

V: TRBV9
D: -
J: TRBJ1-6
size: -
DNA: TGTGCCAGCAGCGCCGGTTCCACTACTCATTATAATTCACCCCTCCACTTT
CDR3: CASSAGSTTHYNSPLHF

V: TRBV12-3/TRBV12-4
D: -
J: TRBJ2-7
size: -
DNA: TGTGCCAGCAGCACGTCGGGCGAGCAGTACTTC
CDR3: CASSTSGEQYF

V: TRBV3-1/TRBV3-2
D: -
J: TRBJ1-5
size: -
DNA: TGTGCCAGCAGCCAAAGGACAGCTAATCAGCCCCAGCATTTT
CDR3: CASSQRTANQPQHF

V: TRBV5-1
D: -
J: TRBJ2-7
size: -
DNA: TGCGCCAGCAGCTCCTGGACAAACTCCTACGAGCAGTACTTC
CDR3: CASSSWTNSYEQYF

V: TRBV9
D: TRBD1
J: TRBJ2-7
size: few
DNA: TGTGCCAGCAGCGTTACGGGACAGGGGGACCACGAGCAGTACTTC
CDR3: CASSVTGQGDHEQYF

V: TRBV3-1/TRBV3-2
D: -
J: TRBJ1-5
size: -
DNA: TGTGCCAGCAGCCAGGTACAGGGGCCCCAGCATTTT
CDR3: CASSQVQGPQHF

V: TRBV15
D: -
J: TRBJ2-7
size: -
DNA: TGTGCCACCTCTGCGGGACCTTACGAGCAGTACTTC
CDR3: CATSAGPYEQYF

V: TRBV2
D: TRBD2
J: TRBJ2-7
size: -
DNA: TGTGCCAGCAGCCTGGGACTAGCGGGAGAGGACGAGCAGTACTTC
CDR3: CASSLGLAGEDEQYF

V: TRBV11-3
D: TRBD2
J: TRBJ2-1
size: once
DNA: TGTGCCAGCAGCTTAGGGCTAGCGGGGGATTTTTACAATGAGCAGTTCTTC
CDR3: CASSLGLAGDFYNEQFF

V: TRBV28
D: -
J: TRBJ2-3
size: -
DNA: -
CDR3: CASSFASGSRLF

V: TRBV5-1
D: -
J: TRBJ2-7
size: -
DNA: TGCGCCAGCAGCTTCCAGTATTCCTACGAGCAGTACTTC
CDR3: CASSFQYSYEQYF

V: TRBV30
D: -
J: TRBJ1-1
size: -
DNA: TGTGCCTGGACAGGGGAGACTGAAGCTTTCTTT
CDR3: CAWTGETEAFF

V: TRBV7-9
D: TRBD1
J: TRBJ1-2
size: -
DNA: TGTGCCAGCAGCTTAGAAGAACAGGGGATGAGTGGCTACACCTTC
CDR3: CASSLEEQGMSGYTF

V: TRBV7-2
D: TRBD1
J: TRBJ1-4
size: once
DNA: TGTGCCAGCAGCCCCTGGACAGGAACTGCAACTAATGAAAAACTGTTTTTT
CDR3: CASSPWTGTATNEKLFF

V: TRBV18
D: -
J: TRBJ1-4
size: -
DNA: TGTGCCAGCTCACAGCGACAGGCGGGTAATGAAAAACTGTTTTTT
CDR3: CASSQRQAGNEKLFF

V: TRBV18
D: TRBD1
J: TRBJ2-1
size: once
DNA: TGTGCCAGCTCACCACCCCCCGGGACAGGGCACAATGAGCAGTTCTTC
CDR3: CASSPPPGTGHNEQFF

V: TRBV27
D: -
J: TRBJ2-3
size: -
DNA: TGTGCCAGCAAGGGGCAAAACACAGATACGCAGTATTTT
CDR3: CASKGQNTDTQYF

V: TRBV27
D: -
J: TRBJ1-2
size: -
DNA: TGTGCCACTGGACAGCCACCCCCTAACTATGGCTACACCTTC
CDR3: CATGQPPPNYGYTF

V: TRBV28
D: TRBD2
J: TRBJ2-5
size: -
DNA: TGTGCCAGCAGTTTAGTGGTAGCGGGGGACGAGACCCAGTACTTC
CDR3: CASSLVVAGDETQYF

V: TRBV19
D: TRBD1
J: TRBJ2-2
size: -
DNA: TGTGCCAGTAGCACGCCCCCGGGACAGGCGAACACCGGGGAGCTGTTTTTT
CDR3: CASSTPPGQANTGELFF

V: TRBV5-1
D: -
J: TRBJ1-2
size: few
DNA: TGCGCCAGCAGGATGACAGTCCTATATGGCTACACCTTC
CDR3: CASRMTVLYGYTF

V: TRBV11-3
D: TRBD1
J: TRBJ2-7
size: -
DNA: TGTGCCAGCAGCTTAAGGACAGGCGGTGGCTCCTACGAGCAGTACTTC
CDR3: CASSLRTGGGSYEQYF

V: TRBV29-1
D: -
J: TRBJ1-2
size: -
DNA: TGCAGCGTTGAAGAACTCGGAGGGCAGACCATCTATGGCTACACCTTC
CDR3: CSVEELGGQTIYGYTF

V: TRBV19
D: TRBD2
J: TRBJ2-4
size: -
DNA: TGTGCCAGTAGTGTATCGAGCGGGGGAGCGCCGGGGGGAGCCAAAAACATTCAGTACTTC
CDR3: CASSVSSGGAPGGAKNIQYF

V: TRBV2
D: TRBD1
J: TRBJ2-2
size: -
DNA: TGTGCCAGCAGTGAAAAAGGGGGACAGGGGGTGACGTTTTTT
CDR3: CASSEKGGQGVTFF

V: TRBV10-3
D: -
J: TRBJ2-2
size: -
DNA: TGTGCCATCGGGACTCCGAACACCGGGGAGCTGTTTTTT
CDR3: CAIGTPNTGELFF

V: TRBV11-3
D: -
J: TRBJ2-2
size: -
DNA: TGTGCCAGCAGCCCCCCCTTCCTCCGCACCGGGGAGCTGTTTTTT
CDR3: CASSPPFLRTGELFF

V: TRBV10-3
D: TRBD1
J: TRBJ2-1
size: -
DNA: TGTGCCATCAGACCCCAGGGGGCGAGGGATGATGAGCAGTTCTTC
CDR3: CAIRPQGARDDEQFF

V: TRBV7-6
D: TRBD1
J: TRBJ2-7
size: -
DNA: TGTGCCAGCAGCAGTTACCCTGGGACAGGTTCCTACGAGCAGTACTTC
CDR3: CASSSYPGTGSYEQYF

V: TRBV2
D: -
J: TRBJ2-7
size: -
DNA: TGTGCCAGCAGTGAGTACGGTGCGTCCTACGAGCAGTACTTC
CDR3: CASSEYGASYEQYF

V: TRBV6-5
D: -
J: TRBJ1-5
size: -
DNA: TGTGCCAGCTCCGAGAGCGGGAATCAGCCCCAGCATTTT
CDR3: CASSESGNQPQHF

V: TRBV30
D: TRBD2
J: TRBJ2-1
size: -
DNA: TGTGCCTCCAATTATCCATTGAATATAGCGGGAGGGCCCGACTTTAGCTCCTACAATGAGCAGTTCTTC
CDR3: CASNYPLNIAGGPDFSSYNEQFF